This T cell receptor beta chain appears in the sequencing data of a study of cytomegalovirus exposure and HLA in healthy donors. Of note for this clone: The antigen is undetermined.

There were likely unrecorded immune exposures, though donors were nominally healthy when sampled. With 60 Vbeta and 13 Jbeta primers, the PCR was carried out. Assay: immunoSEQ multiplex PCR; the TCRdb copy retains only in-frame clones and omits some. The table has 150,000 to 200,000 clones, about 81% seen once; the top ten hold 2.1%. General observations from the study: A later analysis reportedly identified an Asian-associated ancestry cluster as carrying fewer N-insertions than the roughly 700-donor mean.

Trimming cost V 4 bases and J 5 bases, with 15 bases left between them. Germline V lookup: CDR1 MNHEY, CDR2 SVGAGI. The length of the CDR3 is 15 residues. Sequencing was done on a sample of PBMCs. The clonotype was recovered from a woman aged 18-29 years in good health and CMV-seropositive. This sequence joins TRBV6-5 and TRBJ1-5; D is ambiguous. CDR3 amino acids: CASSSGRREYQPQHF. DNA of the CDR3: TGTGCCAGCAGTTCCGGACGTAGGGAGTATCAGCCCCAGCATTTT.